The 17 T cell receptor beta chains below come from one sample, sequenced in a study of blood T cell repertoires in COVID-19. Measured with immunoSEQ multiplex PCR; TCRdb has only the in-frame clones, and not every one. The sample yields more than 300,000 clones, roughly 90% seen once. Material for sequencing was peripheral blood. The source is a woman aged 70 to 79 with COVID-19, enrolled during active disease.

The rearrangement uses TRBV6-4 and TRBJ1-1, with TRBD1 matching over 10 bases. Germline CDR1 reads MRHNA; CDR2 reads SNTAGT. CDR3 length: 14 residues. The V gene end was trimmed by 8 bases and the J gene end by 4 bases; junction bases not matched to a gene: 7. The DNA of the CDR3 is TGTGCCAGCCGGGGGGACAGGGGAAGCACTGAAGCTTTCTTT. Translating gives CASRGDRGSTEAFF.

The V and J genes are TRBV19 and TRBJ2-7; D is perhaps TRBD1 (6 bases). CDR1 is LNHDA, CDR2 SQIVND, per germline (reference sequence). V was cut by 0 bases and J by 5 bases, with 11 bases left in between. The CDR3 extends over 14 amino acids. The CDR3 coding sequence is TGTGCCAGTAGTATAGATAACAGGGAGAACGAGCAGTACTTC. Its protein product is CASSIDNRENEQYF.

The chain employs TRBV29-1 and TRBJ2-1; 9 nucleotides match TRBD2. Germline V CDR1 and CDR2: SQVTM, ANQGSEA. The J segment lost 6 bases and the V segment lost 6 bases, leaving 15 bases of the junction unmatched. This CDR3 region has 16 residues. As DNA, the CDR3 is TGCAGCGTCCCCGGTGATATAGCGGGGGCCCTCAATGAGCAGTTCTTC. Protein sequence: CSVPGDIAGALNEQFF.

This chain connects TRBV5-1 to TRBJ2-3, with 12 bases identical to TRBD2. Trimming removed 4 bases from V and 2 bases from J; junction bases left unmatched: 5. CDR1 is SGHRS and CDR2 is YFSETQ in the germline V gene. This CDR3 has 16 amino acids. The CDR3 loop reads CASSTTSGGNTDTQYF. The CDR3 DNA is TGCGCCAGCAGCACTACTAGCGGGGGGAACACAGATACGCAGTATTTT.

The gene calls are TRBV9 and TRBJ2-7, with 9 bases matching TRBD1. V gave up 4 bases and J gave up 3 bases; unmatched junction bases: 5. This CDR3 region has 14 residues. The V gene's germline CDR1 is SGDLS and CDR2 YYNGEE. The CDR3 DNA is TGTGCCAGCAGCTCCCGGGACAGGGACTACGAGCAGTACTTC. Protein sequence: CASSSRDRDYEQYF.

The CDR3 DNA sequence: TGCGCCAGTGGATCTCCCGGGATTAGCAATTTGGATGAGCAGTTCTTC. This sequence encodes CASGSPGISNLDEQFF. The J gene is TRBJ2-1, the V gene TRBV10-2; tentatively, D is TRBD2 (5 bases). Germline assignment: CDR1 WSHSY and CDR2 SAAADI. The CDR3 runs to 16 residues. With 9 bases removed from V and 8 bases from J, the gap between germline ends came to 26 bases.

The V and J genes are TRBV4-1 and TRBJ1-2; TRBD1 agrees at 7 bases. With V trimmed by 2 bases and J by 4 bases, 7 bases remained unmatched. CDR3 length: 15 amino acids. The germline V gene encodes CDR1 MGHRA and CDR2 YSYEKL. CDR3 nucleotides: TGCGCCAGCAGCCAAATCGGGACAGCATCCTATGGCTACACCTTC. Its translation: CASSQIGTASYGYTF.

The chain couples TRBV7-8 to TRBJ1-2; D may be TRBD1 (5 bases). Germline assignment: CDR1 SGHVS and CDR2 FQNEAQ. Trimming took off 2 bases at V and 8 bases at J, with 9 bases between the two ends. The CDR3 contains 12 residues. The CDR3 protein is CASSLQGYGYTF. In DNA form, the CDR3 reads TGTGCCAGCAGCTTACAGGGCTACGGCTACACCTTC.

This clone was observed once. CDR3 in amino acids: CASSLVSQQETQYF. The DNA of the CDR3 is TGTGCCAGCAGCTTAGTTAGTCAACAAGAGACCCAGTACTTC. V usage is TRBV11-2 and J usage is TRBJ2-5; D gene ambiguous. CDR1 SGHAT and CDR2 FQNNGV come from the germline V gene. The CDR3 totals 14 residues. The V and J ends lost 1 base and 2 bases respectively, with 8 bases between them.

This clone was picked up many times. The CDR3 reads CASTDSLNQPQHF. In nucleotides, the CDR3 is TGTGCCAGCACGGACAGCCTCAATCAGCCCCAGCATTTT. The chain uses TRBV7-2 and TRBJ1-5; maybe TRBD1 (6 bases). The V end lost 7 bases, the J end lost 3 bases, and 10 bases lay between the germline ends. Germline loops: CDR1 SGHTA, CDR2 FQGNSA. The CDR3 loop spans 13 amino acids. The entire variable domain, with the rest obtained from reference TRBV7-2 and TRBJ1-5, is as follows: GAGVSQSPSNKVTEKGKDVELRCDPISGHTALYWYRQSLGQGLEFLIYFQGNSAPDKSGLPSDRFSAERTGGSVSTLTIQRTQQEDSAVYLCASTDSLNQPQHFGDGTRLSIL.

V and J are TRBV5-6 and TRBJ1-1; D not resolved. V was clipped by 3 bases and J by 4 bases, with 7 bases between them. Germline V lookup: CDR1 SGHDT, CDR2 YYEEEE. There are 12 residues in the CDR3. The CDR3 nucleotides are TGTGCCAGCAGCTATCGTGTCACTGAAGCTTTCTTT. Protein: CASSYRVTEAFF.

The gene calls are TRBV13 and TRBJ1-1; TRBD1 agrees at 7 bases. Germline trimming cut 5 bases from V and 0 bases from J; bases unmatched to any gene: 12. This CDR3 is 17 amino acids long. In germline, CDR1 is PRHDT, CDR2 FYEKMQ (reference sequence). The CDR3 is CASSTTGAPGMNTEAFF. CDR3 in DNA: TGTGCCAGCAGCACTACAGGGGCGCCCGGTATGAACACTGAAGCTTTCTTT.

The gene calls are TRBV30 and TRBJ1-2; TRBD1 aligns across 9 bases. The CDR3 spans 14 residues. Germline assignment: CDR1 GTSNPN and CDR2 SVGIG (reference sequence). Losses at the gene ends were 3 bases for V and 5 bases for J; bases not matched to a gene: 7. The chain's CDR3 is CAWRPQGATYGYTF. The CDR3, as DNA: TGTGCCTGGAGGCCACAGGGGGCCACTTATGGCTACACCTTC.

V usage is TRBV19 and J usage is TRBJ1-3; weak D call: TRBD1 (6 bases). CDR3 length: 14 residues. Germline V gene lookup returns CDR1 LNHDA and CDR2 SQIVND (reference sequence). Trimming took 4 bases from V and 2 from J, leaving 9 bases between them. CDR3 in DNA: TGTGCCAGTAGTAATCCAGGGGCTGGAAACACCATATATTTT. It codes for CASSNPGAGNTIYF.

This clone was seen just once. The chain joins TRBV5-1 to TRBJ2-7, with TRBD2 matching over 12 bases. The V gene end was trimmed by 4 bases and the J gene end by 7 bases; junction bases not matched to a gene: 6. The CDR3 consists of 14 residues. Germline CDR1 is SGHRS and CDR2 is YFSETQ. Here the CDR3 reads CASSPSGGAREQYF. The CDR3 nucleotides are TGCGCCAGCAGCCCTAGCGGGGGGGCTCGGGAGCAGTACTTC.

This clone showed up just once. The V gene is TRBV5-5, the J gene TRBJ1-6; D call uncertain. The length of the CDR3 is 15 residues. With 3 bases removed from V and 5 bases from J, the gap between germline ends came to 12 bases. Germline V lookup: CDR1 SGHKS, CDR2 YYEKEE (reference sequence). The CDR3 DNA is TGTGCCAGCAGCTCGGACGGGAGGAATAATTCACCCCTCCACTTT. Encoded protein: CASSSDGRNNSPLHF.

This chain connects TRBV21-1 to TRBJ1-1. TRBV21-1 counts as a pseudogene. This CDR3 is 15 amino acids long. The DNA for the CDR3 is TGTGCCAGCAGCAAAGAGCGGGGCCTGAACACTGAAGCTTTCTTT. Protein product: CASSKERGLNTEAFF.